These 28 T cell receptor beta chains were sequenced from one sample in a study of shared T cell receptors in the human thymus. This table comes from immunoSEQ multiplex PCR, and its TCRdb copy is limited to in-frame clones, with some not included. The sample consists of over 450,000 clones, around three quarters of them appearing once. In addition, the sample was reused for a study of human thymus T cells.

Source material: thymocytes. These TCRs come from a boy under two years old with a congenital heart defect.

The CDR3 is CASSLSYRGYEQYF. The CDR3 DNA follows: TGTGCCAGCAGTTTATCATACAGGGGTTACGAGCAGTACTTC. The gene calls are TRBV27 and TRBJ2-7; 7 bases line up with TRBD1. The CDR3 contains 14 residues. CDR1 and CDR2 (germline): MNHEY, SMNVEV (reference sequence). V lost 0 bases, J lost 4 bases, and 3 bases stayed unmatched.

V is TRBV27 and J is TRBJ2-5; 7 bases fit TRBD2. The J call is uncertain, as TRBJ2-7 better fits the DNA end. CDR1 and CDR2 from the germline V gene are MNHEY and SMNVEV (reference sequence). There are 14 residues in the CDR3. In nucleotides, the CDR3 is TGTGCCAGCAGTAGCGGGGCCCCCTACTACGAGCAGTACTTC. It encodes CASSSGAPYYEQYF.

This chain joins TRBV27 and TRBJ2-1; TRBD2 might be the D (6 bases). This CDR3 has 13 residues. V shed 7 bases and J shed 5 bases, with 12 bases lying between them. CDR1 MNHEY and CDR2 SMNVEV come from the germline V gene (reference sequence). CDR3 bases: TGTGCCAGCAAAATCGGGACTCACAATGAGCAGTTCTTC. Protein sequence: CASKIGTHNEQFF.

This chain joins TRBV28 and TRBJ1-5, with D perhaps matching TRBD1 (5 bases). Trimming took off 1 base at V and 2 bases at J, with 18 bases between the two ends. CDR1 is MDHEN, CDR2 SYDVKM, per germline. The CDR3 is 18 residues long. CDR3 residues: CASSLSLTGEDGNQPQHF. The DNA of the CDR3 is TGTGCCAGCAGTTTATCACTCACAGGAGAGGACGGCAATCAGCCCCAGCATTTT.

The CDR3 here is CASSPPTRKSTDTQYF. CDR3 in DNA: TGTGCCAGTAGTCCCCCGACTAGGAAAAGCACAGATACGCAGTATTTT. J is TRBJ2-3 and V is TRBV19, with D maybe TRBD2 (6 bases). Germline-derived CDR1 and CDR2 are LNHDA and SQIVND (reference sequence). The CDR3 extends over 16 amino acids. The V end was cut by 5 bases, the J end by 0 bases, with 15 bases between.

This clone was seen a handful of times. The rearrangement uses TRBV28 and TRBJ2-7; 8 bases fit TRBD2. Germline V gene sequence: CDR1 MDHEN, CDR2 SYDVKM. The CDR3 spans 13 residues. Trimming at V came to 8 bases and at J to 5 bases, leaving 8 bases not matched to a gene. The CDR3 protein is CASFFREGHEQYF. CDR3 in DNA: TGTGCCAGCTTCTTTCGGGAGGGCCACGAGCAGTACTTC.

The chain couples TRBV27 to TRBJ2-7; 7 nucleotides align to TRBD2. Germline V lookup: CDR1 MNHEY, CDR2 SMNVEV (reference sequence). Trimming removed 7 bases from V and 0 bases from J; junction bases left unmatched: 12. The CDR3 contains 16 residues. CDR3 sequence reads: CASTRTWGGSSYEQYF. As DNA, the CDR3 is TGTGCCAGCACCCGTACGTGGGGAGGGAGCTCCTACGAGCAGTACTTC.

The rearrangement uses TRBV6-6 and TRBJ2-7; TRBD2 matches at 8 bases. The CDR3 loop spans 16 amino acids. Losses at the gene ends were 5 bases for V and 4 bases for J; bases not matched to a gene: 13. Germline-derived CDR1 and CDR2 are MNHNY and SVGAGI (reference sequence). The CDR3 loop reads CASSRRLACRDYEQYF. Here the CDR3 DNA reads TGTGCCAGCAGTCGACGACTAGCGTGCCGGGATTACGAGCAGTACTTC.

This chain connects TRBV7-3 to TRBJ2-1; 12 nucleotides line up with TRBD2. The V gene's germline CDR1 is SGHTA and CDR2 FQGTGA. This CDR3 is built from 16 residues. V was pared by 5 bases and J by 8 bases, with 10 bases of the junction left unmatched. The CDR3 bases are TGTGCCAGCAGCCCAGCGACTAGCGGGAGCTTGGATGAGCAGTTCTTC. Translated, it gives CASSPATSGSLDEQFF.

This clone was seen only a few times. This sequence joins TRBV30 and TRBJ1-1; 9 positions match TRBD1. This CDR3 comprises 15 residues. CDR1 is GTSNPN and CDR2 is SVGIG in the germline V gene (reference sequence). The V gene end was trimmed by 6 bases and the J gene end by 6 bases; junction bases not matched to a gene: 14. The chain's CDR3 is CACPRRGQGKAEAFF. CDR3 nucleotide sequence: TGTGCCTGCCCGAGAAGGGGACAGGGAAAGGCTGAAGCTTTCTTT.

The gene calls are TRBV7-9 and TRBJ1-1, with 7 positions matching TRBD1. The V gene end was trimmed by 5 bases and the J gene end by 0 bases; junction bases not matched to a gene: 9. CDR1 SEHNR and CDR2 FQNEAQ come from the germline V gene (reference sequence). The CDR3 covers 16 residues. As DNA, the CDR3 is TGTGCCAGCAGCCCCCGAAGGACAGGAATGAACACTGAAGCTTTCTTT. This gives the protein CASSPRRTGMNTEAFF.

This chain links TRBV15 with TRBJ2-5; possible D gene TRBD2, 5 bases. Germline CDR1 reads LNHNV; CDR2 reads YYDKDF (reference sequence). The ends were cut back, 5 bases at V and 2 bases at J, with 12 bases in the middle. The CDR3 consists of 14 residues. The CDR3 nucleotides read TGTGCCACCAGCGGTCGCTGGAGGCAAGAGACCCAGTACTTC. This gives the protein CATSGRWRQETQYF.

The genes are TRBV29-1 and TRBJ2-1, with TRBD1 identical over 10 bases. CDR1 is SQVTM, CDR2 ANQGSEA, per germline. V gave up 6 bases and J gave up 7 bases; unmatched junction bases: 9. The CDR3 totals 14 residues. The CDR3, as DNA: TGCAGCGTCCCCGGGACAGGGGCAGGGAATGAGCAGTTCTTC. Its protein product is CSVPGTGAGNEQFF.

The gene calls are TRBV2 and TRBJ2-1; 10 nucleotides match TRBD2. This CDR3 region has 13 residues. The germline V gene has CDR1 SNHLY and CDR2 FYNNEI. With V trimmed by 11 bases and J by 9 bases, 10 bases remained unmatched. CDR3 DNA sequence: TGTGCCGGCCAGCGGGAGGGCCGGGGTGAGCAGTTCTTC. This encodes CAGQREGRGEQFF.

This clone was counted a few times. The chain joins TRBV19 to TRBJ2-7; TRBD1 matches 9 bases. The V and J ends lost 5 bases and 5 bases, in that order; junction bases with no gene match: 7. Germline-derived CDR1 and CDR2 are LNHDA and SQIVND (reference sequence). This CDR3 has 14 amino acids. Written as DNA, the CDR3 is TGTGCCAGTAGTCTCCGGGACAGGGCCCACGAGCAGTACTTC. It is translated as CASSLRDRAHEQYF.

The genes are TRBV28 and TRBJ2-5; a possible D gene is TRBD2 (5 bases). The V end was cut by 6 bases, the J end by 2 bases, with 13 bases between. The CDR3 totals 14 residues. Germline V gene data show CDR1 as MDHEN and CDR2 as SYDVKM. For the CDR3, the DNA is TGTGCCAGCAGCCCCGGTTGGGAGCAAGAGACCCAGTACTTC. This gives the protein CASSPGWEQETQYF.

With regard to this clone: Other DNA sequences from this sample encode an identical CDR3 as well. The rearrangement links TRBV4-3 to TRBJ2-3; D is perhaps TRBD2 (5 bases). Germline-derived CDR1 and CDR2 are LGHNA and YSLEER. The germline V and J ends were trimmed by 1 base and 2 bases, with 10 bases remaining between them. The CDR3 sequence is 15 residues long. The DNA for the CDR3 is TGCGCCAGCAGCCAAGGAAGAGGGCCCACAGATACGCAGTATTTT. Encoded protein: CASSQGRGPTDTQYF.

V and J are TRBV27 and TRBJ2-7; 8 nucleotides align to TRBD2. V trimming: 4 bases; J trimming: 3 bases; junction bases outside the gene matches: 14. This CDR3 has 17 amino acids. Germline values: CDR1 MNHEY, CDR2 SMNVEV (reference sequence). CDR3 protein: CASSSPLPDAGGYEQYF. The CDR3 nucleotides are TGTGCCAGCAGTTCCCCCCTCCCCGACGCGGGGGGCTACGAGCAGTACTTC.

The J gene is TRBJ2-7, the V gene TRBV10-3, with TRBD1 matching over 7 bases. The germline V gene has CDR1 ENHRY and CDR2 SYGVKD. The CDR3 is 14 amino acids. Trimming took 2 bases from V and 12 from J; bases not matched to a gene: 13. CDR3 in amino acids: CAISELRQGAKTYF. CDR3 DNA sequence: TGTGCCATCAGTGAGCTAAGACAGGGCGCTAAAACGTACTTC.

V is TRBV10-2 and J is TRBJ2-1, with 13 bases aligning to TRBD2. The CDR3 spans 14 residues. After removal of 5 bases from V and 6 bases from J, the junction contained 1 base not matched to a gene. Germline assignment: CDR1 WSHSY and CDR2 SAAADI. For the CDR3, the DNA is TGCGCCAGCAGTACTAGCGGGAGGGGCAATGAGCAGTTCTTC. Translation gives CASSTSGRGNEQFF.

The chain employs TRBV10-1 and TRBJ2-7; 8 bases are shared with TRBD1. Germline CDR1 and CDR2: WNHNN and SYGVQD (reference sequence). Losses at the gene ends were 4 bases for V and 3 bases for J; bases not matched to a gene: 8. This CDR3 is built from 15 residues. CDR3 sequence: CASSVSRDRFYEQYF. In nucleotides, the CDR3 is TGCGCCAGCAGTGTGTCCCGGGACAGGTTCTACGAGCAGTACTTC.

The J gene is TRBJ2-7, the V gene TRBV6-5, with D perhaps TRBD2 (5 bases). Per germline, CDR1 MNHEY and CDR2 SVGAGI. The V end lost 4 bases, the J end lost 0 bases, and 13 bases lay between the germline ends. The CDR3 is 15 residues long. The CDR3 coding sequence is TGTGCCAGCAGTTCTGGCGGGCGGAGCTCCTACGAGCAGTACTTC. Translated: CASSSGGRSSYEQYF.

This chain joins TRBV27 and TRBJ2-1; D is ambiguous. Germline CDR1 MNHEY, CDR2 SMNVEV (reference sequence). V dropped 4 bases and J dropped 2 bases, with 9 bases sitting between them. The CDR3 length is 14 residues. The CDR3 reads CASSWARTYNEQFF. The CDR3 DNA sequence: TGTGCCAGCAGTTGGGCGCGAACCTACAATGAGCAGTTCTTC.

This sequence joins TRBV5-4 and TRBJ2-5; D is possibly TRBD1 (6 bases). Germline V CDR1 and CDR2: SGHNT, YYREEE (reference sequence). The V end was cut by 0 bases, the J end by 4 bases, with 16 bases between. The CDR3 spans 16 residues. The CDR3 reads CASSLVLGQGRETQYF. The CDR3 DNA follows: TGTGCCAGCAGCTTGGTTTTAGGTCAGGGGAGAGAGACCCAGTACTTC.

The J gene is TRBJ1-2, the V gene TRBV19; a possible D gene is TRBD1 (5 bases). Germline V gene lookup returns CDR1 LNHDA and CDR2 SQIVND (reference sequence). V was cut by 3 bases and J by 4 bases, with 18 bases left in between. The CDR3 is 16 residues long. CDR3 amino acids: CASSISDRGRSYGYTF. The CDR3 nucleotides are TGTGCCAGTAGTATTTCGGACCGGGGGAGAAGCTATGGCTACACCTTC.

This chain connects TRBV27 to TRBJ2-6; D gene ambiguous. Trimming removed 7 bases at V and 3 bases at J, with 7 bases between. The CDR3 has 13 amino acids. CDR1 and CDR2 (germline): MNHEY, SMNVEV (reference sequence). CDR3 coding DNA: TGTGCCAGCAAAACAGTTGGGGCCAACGTCCTGACTTTC. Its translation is CASKTVGANVLTF.

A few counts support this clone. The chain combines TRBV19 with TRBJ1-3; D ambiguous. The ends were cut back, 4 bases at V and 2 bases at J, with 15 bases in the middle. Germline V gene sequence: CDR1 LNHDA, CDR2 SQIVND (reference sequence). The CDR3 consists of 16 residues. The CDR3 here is CASSTIRGVTGNTIYF. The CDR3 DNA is TGTGCCAGTAGTACCATCCGCGGGGTTACTGGAAACACCATATATTTT.

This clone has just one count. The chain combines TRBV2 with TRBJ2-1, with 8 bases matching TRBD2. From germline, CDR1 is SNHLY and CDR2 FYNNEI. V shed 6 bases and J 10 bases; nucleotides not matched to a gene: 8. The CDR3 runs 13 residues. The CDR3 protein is CASSRTSGGEQFF. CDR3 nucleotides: TGTGCCAGCAGCAGAACTAGCGGAGGGGAGCAGTTCTTC.